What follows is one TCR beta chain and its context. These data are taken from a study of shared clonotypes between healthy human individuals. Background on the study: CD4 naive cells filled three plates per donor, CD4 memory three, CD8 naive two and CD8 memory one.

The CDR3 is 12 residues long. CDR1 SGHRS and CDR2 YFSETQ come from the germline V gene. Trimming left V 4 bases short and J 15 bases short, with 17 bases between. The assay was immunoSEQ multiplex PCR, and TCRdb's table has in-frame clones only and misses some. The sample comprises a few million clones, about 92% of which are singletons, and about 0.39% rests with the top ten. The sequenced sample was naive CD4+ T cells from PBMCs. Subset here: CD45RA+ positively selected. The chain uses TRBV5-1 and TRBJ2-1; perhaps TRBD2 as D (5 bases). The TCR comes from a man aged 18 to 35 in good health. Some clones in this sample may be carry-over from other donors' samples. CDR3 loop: CASSPGTGRPFF. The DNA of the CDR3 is TGCGCCAGCAGCCCGGGCACGGGAAGACCGTTCTTC. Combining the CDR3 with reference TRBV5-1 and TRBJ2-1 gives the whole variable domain KAGVTQTPRYLIKTRGQQVTLSCSPISGHRSVSWYQQTPGQGLQFLFEYFSETQRNKGNFPGRFSGRQFSNSRSEMNVSTLELGDSALYLCASSPGTGRPFFGPGTRLTVL.